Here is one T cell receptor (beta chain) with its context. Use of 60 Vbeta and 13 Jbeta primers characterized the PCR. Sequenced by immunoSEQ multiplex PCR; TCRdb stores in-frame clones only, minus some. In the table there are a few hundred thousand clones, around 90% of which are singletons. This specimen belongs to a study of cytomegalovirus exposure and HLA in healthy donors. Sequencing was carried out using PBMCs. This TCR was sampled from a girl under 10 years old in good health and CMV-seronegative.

The CDR3 is CAFQRSEGGETQYF. The CDR3 DNA reads TGTGCCTTCCAAAGGTCAGAGGGCGGGGAGACCCAGTACTTC. V and J are TRBV30 and TRBJ2-5; the D gene is possibly TRBD2 (5 bases). Germline values: CDR1 GTSNPN, CDR2 SVGIG (reference sequence). V shed 7 bases and J shed 5 bases, with 20 bases lying between them. The CDR3 runs 14 residues. Together with reference TRBV30 and TRBJ2-5, the CDR3 gives the full variable domain: SQTIHQWPATLVQPVGSPLSLECTVEGTSNPNLYWYRQAAGRGLQLLFYSVGIGQISSEVPQNLSASRPQDRQFILSSKKLLLSDSGFYLCAFQRSEGGETQYFGPGTRLLVL.